These T cell receptor beta chains were read from a single sample in a study of spatial heterogeneity in lung cancer. From the 5' RACE reads, TCRdb called clonotypes with MiXCR, one entry per CDR3 protein. The sample has 45,000 or so distinct CDR3 sequences; 7.5% to 9% are singletons. The material was PBMCs, obtained at surgery. Receptors originate from a female donor with early-stage non-small cell lung cancer. The CDR3 runs from the conserved cysteine through the conserved F or W. D genes are given only for firm matches. Not all rows give a size; the values are once, few, many and, for expanded clones, a class.

D: NA
length: 14
size: many
V: TRBV3-1
J: TRBJ2-3
CDR3: CASSQESRADTQYF
DNA: TGTGCCAGCAGCCAAGAATCTAGGGCAGATACGCAGTATTTT

D: NA
length: 15
size: many
V: TRBV19
J: TRBJ2-5
CDR3: CASSIDLGLPETQYF
DNA: TGTGCCAGTAGTATAGATCTTGGTTTGCCAGAGACCCAGTACTTC

D: NA
length: 13
size: NA
V: TRBV5-4
J: TRBJ1-2
CDR3: CASSLGIRDGYTF
DNA: TGTGCCAGCAGCTTGGGTATAAGAGATGGCTACACCTTC

D: NA
length: 13
size: few
V: TRBV7-6
J: TRBJ2-2
CDR3: CASSLVGFGELFF
DNA: TGTGCCAGCAGCTTAGTGGGATTCGGGGAGCTGTTTTTT

D: NA
length: 12
size: few
V: TRBV6-9
J: TRBJ2-7
CDR3: CASSYPCREQYF
DNA: TGTGCCAGCAGTTATCCCTGTCGGGAGCAGTACTTC

D: NA
length: 14
size: many
V: TRBV3-1
J: TRBJ1-6
CDR3: CASSRGGPNSPLHF
DNA: TGTGCCAGCAGCCGGGGGGGACCTAATTCACCCCTCCACTTT

D: NA
length: 12
size: NA
V: TRBV29-1
J: TRBJ1-1
CDR3: CSVVVGNTEAFF
DNA: TGCAGCGTTGTAGTGGGGAACACTGAAGCTTTCTTT

D: TRBD1
length: 17
size: NA
V: TRBV3-1
J: TRBJ2-5
CDR3: CASSQGLWGQGQETQYF
DNA: TGTGCCAGCAGCCAAGGTCTCTGGGGACAGGGGCAAGAGACCCAGTACTTC

D: NA
length: 13
size: many
V: TRBV6-5
J: TRBJ1-1
CDR3: CASSYTGSTEAFF
DNA: TGTGCCAGCAGTTACACGGGGTCCACTGAAGCTTTCTTT

D: TRBD1
length: 16
size: many
V: TRBV5-1
J: TRBJ1-6
CDR3: CASSLSGTGLNSPLHF
DNA: TGCGCCAGCAGCCTGAGCGGGACAGGGTTAAATTCACCCCTCCACTTT

D: NA
length: 14
size: NA
V: TRBV29-1
J: TRBJ2-2
CDR3: CSVGRGANTGELFF
DNA: TGCAGCGTTGGTCGCGGGGCGAACACCGGGGAGCTGTTTTTT

D: NA
length: 14
size: few
V: TRBV4-3
J: TRBJ1-1
CDR3: CASSHGLASGEAFF
DNA: TGCGCCAGCAGCCACGGACTGGCCTCCGGAGAAGCTTTCTTT

D: NA
length: 15
size: NA
V: TRBV28
J: TRBJ1-5
CDR3: CASSTYGALGQPQHF
DNA: TGTGCCAGCAGTACCTACGGGGCCCTCGGACAGCCCCAGCATTTT

D: NA
length: 15
size: few
V: TRBV4-3
J: TRBJ2-3
CDR3: CASSQVVKGADTQYF
DNA: TGCGCCAGCAGCCAGGTGGTAAAGGGGGCAGATACGCAGTATTTT

D: NA
length: 11
size: few
V: TRBV20-1
J: TRBJ1-1
CDR3: CSATRDKVAFF
DNA: TGCAGTGCTACCAGGGACAAAGTAGCTTTCTTT

D: NA
length: 14
size: NA
V: TRBV7-8
J: TRBJ2-7
CDR3: CASSRNSVSYEQYF
DNA: TGTGCCAGCAGCCGTAACAGTGTCTCCTACGAGCAGTACTTC

D: TRBD2
length: 20
size: NA
V: TRBV4-3
J: TRBJ2-3
CDR3: CASSQDPPLAGGTSTDTQYF
DNA: TGCGCCAGCAGCCAAGATCCCCCTCTAGCGGGGGGGACTAGCACAGATACGCAGTATTTT

D: NA
length: 13
size: NA
V: TRBV5-6
J: TRBJ2-3
CDR3: CASSLVQADTQYF
DNA: TGTGCCAGCAGCTTGGTACAGGCAGATACGCAGTATTTT

D: TRBD1
length: 14
size: NA
V: TRBV6-6
J: TRBJ2-5
CDR3: CASSSPGQKETQYF
DNA: TGTGCCAGCAGCTCACCGGGACAGAAAGAGACCCAGTACTTC

D: NA
length: 12
size: NA
V: TRBV20-1
J: TRBJ1-1
CDR3: CSAREGAFEAFF
DNA: TGCAGTGCTAGAGAGGGGGCCTTTGAAGCTTTCTTT

D: TRBD1
length: 15
size: few
V: TRBV4-1
J: TRBJ1-1
CDR3: CASSLDRVLSTEAFF
DNA: TGCGCCAGCAGCCTCGACAGGGTGCTCTCCACTGAAGCTTTCTTT

D: TRBD1
length: 13
size: many
V: TRBV6-6
J: TRBJ2-1
CDR3: CASKGTGYNEQFF
DNA: TGTGCCAGCAAAGGGACAGGGTACAATGAGCAGTTCTTC

D: NA
length: 12
size: few
V: TRBV20-1
J: TRBJ2-3
CDR3: CSAREGTDTQYF
DNA: TGCAGTGCTAGAGAGGGCACAGATACGCAGTATTTT

D: NA
length: 16
size: NA
V: TRBV10-3
J: TRBJ2-7
CDR3: CAIRAVLAGQGNEQYF
DNA: TGTGCCATCAGAGCCGTCCTAGCGGGACAGGGGAACGAGCAGTACTTC

D: NA
length: 17
size: NA
V: TRBV28
J: TRBJ1-5
CDR3: CASSLPGRFKSNQPQHF
DNA: TGTGCCAGCAGTTTACCCGGCCGGTTCAAGAGCAATCAGCCCCAGCATTTT

D: NA
length: 16
size: many
V: TRBV13
J: TRBJ1-1
CDR3: CASSLGYKLMNTEAFF
DNA: TGTGCCAGCAGCTTAGGTTACAAACTCATGAACACTGAAGCTTTCTTT

D: NA
length: 14
size: once
V: TRBV30
J: TRBJ2-1
CDR3: CALEPVSGYNEQFF
DNA: TGTGCCTTGGAACCCGTGTCCGGGTACAATGAGCAGTTCTTC

D: NA
length: 15
size: few
V: TRBV28
J: TRBJ2-5
CDR3: CASSLGGLTQETQYF
DNA: TGTGCCAGCAGCCTAGGGGGTCTGACTCAAGAGACCCAGTACTTC

D: TRBD1
length: 14
size: NA
V: TRBV29-1
J: TRBJ2-7
CDR3: CSVDSPGTAYEQYF
DNA: TGCAGCGTTGATTCTCCCGGGACAGCCTACGAGCAGTACTTC

D: NA
length: 15
size: many
V: TRBV7-9
J: TRBJ2-2
CDR3: CASSLLATNTGELFF
DNA: TGTGCCAGCAGCTTATTAGCAACGAACACCGGGGAGCTGTTTTTT

D: NA
length: 12
size: many
V: TRBV20-1
J: TRBJ1-5
CDR3: CSAKRGYVPQHF
DNA: TGCAGTGCTAAGAGGGGGTACGTGCCCCAGCATTTT

D: NA
length: 13
size: few
V: TRBV4-3
J: TRBJ2-1
CDR3: CASSQDRWDEQFF
DNA: TGCGCCAGCAGCCAAGATCGCTGGGATGAGCAGTTCTTC

D: NA
length: 13
size: few
V: TRBV5-1
J: TRBJ1-4
CDR3: CASSGTADEKLFF
DNA: TGCGCCAGCAGCGGTACGGCGGATGAAAAACTGTTTTTT

D: TRBD1
length: 15
size: many
V: TRBV18
J: TRBJ1-1
CDR3: CASSQRQGLNTEAFF
DNA: TGTGCCAGCTCACAACGACAGGGGTTGAACACTGAAGCTTTCTTT

D: TRBD2
length: 14
size: many
V: TRBV7-2
J: TRBJ2-5
CDR3: CASSLKRGEVTQYF
DNA: TGTGCCAGCAGCTTAAAGCGGGGGGAGGTGACCCAGTACTTC

D: NA
length: 16
size: NA
V: TRBV25-1
J: TRBJ1-6
CDR3: CASSEFRRQSNSPLHF
DNA: TGTGCCAGCAGTGAATTTCGGAGACAGTCCAATTCACCCCTCCACTTT

D: NA
length: 11
size: many
V: TRBV6-2/TRBV6-3
J: TRBJ1-2
CDR3: CATTDLYGYTF
DNA: TGTGCCACCACGGATCTTTATGGCTACACCTTC

D: TRBD1
length: 17
size: many
V: TRBV4-1
J: TRBJ2-7
CDR3: CASSQEESRGKGYEQYF
DNA: TGCGCCAGCAGCCAAGAAGAGAGCAGGGGGAAGGGCTACGAGCAGTACTTC

D: TRBD1
length: 15
size: many
V: TRBV7-9
J: TRBJ1-6
CDR3: CASSFGTARSSPLHF
DNA: TGTGCCAGCAGCTTCGGGACAGCCAGAAGTTCACCCCTCCACTTT

D: NA
length: 15
size: NA
V: TRBV6-1
J: TRBJ1-3
CDR3: CASSNLLGAGNTIYF
DNA: TGTGCCAGCAGTAACCTTCTCGGGGCTGGAAACACCATATATTTT

D: NA
length: 15
size: few
V: TRBV7-2
J: TRBJ2-3
CDR3: CASSLGSWGTDTQYF
DNA: TGTGCCAGCAGCTTAGGTTCGTGGGGGACAGATACGCAGTATTTT